This record concerns one T cell receptor (beta chain) sequence. The antigen is not known. The CDR3 length is 14 residues. Germline-derived CDR1 and CDR2 are MNHEY and SMNVEV (reference sequence). The V and J ends lost 3 bases and 3 bases respectively, with 11 bases between them. iRepertoire HTBI primers and Arm-PCR of CDR3 regions built TCR beta libraries. TCRdb re-analysed the multiplex PCR reads in MiXCR, keeping a single row per CDR3 protein. The table records about 450,000 distinct CDR3 sequences, about a quarter of them present only once. The source of the sample is a study of regulatory T cells in long-lasting Graves disease. Overall study findings and caveats: Favoring TRBV28, TRBJ1-2 and TRBJ2-5 was a feature seen in persistent disease. Study of thyroid tissue was not done, with only peripheral blood studied.

This sample's time point: persistent/refractory GD, antithyroid drugs over 5 years with positive TRAb. Isolated PBMC RNA provided the starting material for the TCR library. The V call is TRBV27, the J call TRBJ1-2; D is possibly TRBD1 (5 bases). Material: peripheral blood mononuclear cells (PBMCs), obtained when the disease was refractory, from a patient treated with antithyroid drugs. This TCR was recovered from a female donor with Graves disease. Here the CDR3 DNA reads TGTGCCAGCAGTTTCAGGGTGGGGGACTATGGCTACACCTTC. This translates into CASSFRVGDYGYTF.